Sequencing of this TCR beta chain was carried out in a study of blood T cell repertoires in COVID-19. Study-level background: The samples span acute and convalescent COVID-19 from the United States, Italy and Spain.

The CDR3 consists of 18 residues. CDR1 and CDR2 from the germline V gene are MNHEY and SMNVEV (reference sequence). With V trimmed by 7 bases and J by 6 bases, 19 bases remained unmatched. In the original analysis: Scientists estimated how many nucleated cells there were by amplifying reference gene primers. This table comes from immunoSEQ multiplex PCR, and its TCRdb copy is limited to in-frame clones, with some not included. The V and J calls and clone size come from that table; D and trimming were worked out from the DNA. The sample holds some 200,000 clones, about 88% seen once. A single count supports this clone.

The receptor comes from a man in his forties with active or convalescent COVID-19. Sequenced input: peripheral blood. J is TRBJ2-3 and V is TRBV27, with 10 bases matching TRBD2. The CDR3 protein is CASTVWPLAGAIQDTQYF. As DNA, the CDR3 is TGTGCCAGCACCGTATGGCCCCTAGCGGGGGCCATCCAGGATACGCAGTATTTT.